This is a list of T cell receptor beta chains from one sample in a study of blood T cell repertoires in COVID-19. Sequencing used immunoSEQ multiplex PCR; TCRdb keeps in-frame clones, though not all of them. The table has about 270,000 clones, 75% to 90% seen once. The material sequenced was peripheral blood. These receptors came from a man aged 50-59 years with acute or convalescent COVID-19. Both conserved end residues are part of each CDR3. Each record gives: D gene, clone size, CDR3 length, J gene, V gene, CDR3 protein, CDR3 DNA. D genes are given only for firm matches. Not every row has a clone size; where given, it reads once, few, many or a size class.

>TRBD1|.|14|TRBJ2-2|TRBV29-1
CSVSGTGHDGELFF
TGCAGCGTTTCCGGGACAGGGCATGACGGGGAGCTGTTTTTT
>TRBD1|once|16|TRBJ2-2|TRBV7-3
CASSVDRATNTGELFF
TGTGCCAGCAGCGTTGACAGGGCTACGAACACCGGGGAGCTGTTTTTT
>.|.|15|TRBJ1-1|TRBV2
CASTWDIGGNTEAFF
TGTGCCAGCACCTGGGACATTGGGGGAAACACTGAAGCTTTCTTT
>.|.|15|TRBJ2-5|TRBV19
CASSGGARPSETQYF
TGTGCCAGTAGTGGCGGGGCCCGGCCGTCCGAGACCCAGTACTTC
>.|.|16|TRBJ2-1|TRBV6-4
CASSDSTEGLHNEQFF
TGTGCCAGCAGTGACTCGACAGAAGGTTTGCACAATGAGCAGTTCTTC
>.|few|16|TRBJ2-5|TRBV5-1
CASSLAPAGAGETQYF
TGCGCCAGCAGCTTGGCCCCCGCGGGGGCTGGAGAGACCCAGTACTTC
>TRBD1|.|17|TRBJ1-1|TRBV14
CASSQEGGDRQNTEAFF
TGTGCCAGCAGCCAAGAAGGAGGGGACAGACAAAACACTGAAGCTTTCTTT
>.|once|17|TRBJ2-7|TRBV4-1
CASSQGRLGLPSYEQYF
TGCGCCAGCAGCCAAGGTCGCCTAGGACTCCCATCCTACGAGCAGTACTTC
>TRBD1|.|16|TRBJ1-2|TRBV11-2
CASSLDPRQGSYGYTF
TGTGCCAGCAGCTTAGACCCTCGACAGGGTTCCTATGGCTACACCTTC
>TRBD2|.|15|TRBJ2-7|TRBV3-1/TRBV3-2
CASSRGGLALPEQYF
TGTGCCAGCAGCCGAGGGGGACTAGCGTTACCGGAGCAGTACTTC
>.|.|15|TRBJ2-2|TRBV5-1
CASSGTSFAAGELFF
TGCGCCAGCAGCGGAACGAGTTTTGCGGCCGGGGAGCTGTTTTTT
>TRBD1|.|16|TRBJ1-1|TRBV5-1
CASSPATGGQNTEAFF
TGCGCCAGCAGCCCGGCGACAGGGGGCCAGAACACTGAAGCTTTCTTT
>.|.|12|TRBJ2-1|TRBV4-1
CASRTRGDEQFF
TGCGCCAGCAGGACCCGGGGAGATGAGCAGTTCTTC
>TRBD1|.|13|TRBJ2-1|TRBV12-5
CASSGDRHNEQFF
TGTGCTAGTTCCGGGGACAGGCACAATGAGCAGTTCTTC